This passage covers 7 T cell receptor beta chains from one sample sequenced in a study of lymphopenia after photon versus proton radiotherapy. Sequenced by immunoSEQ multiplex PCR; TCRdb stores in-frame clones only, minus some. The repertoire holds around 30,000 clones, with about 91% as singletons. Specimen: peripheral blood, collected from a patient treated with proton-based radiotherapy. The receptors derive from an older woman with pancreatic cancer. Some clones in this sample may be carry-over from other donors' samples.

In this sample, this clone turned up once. In nucleotides, the CDR3 is TGTGCCAGCAGCCCAGGCACTAGTGTGGTCGATACGCAGTATTTT. Its translation: CASSPGTSVVDTQYF. This chain joins TRBV7-3 and TRBJ2-3; maybe TRBD2 (5 bases). The V end was cut by 5 bases, the J end by 6 bases, with 18 bases between. CDR3 length: 15 amino acids. CDR1 and CDR2 from the germline V gene are SGHTA and FQGTGA.

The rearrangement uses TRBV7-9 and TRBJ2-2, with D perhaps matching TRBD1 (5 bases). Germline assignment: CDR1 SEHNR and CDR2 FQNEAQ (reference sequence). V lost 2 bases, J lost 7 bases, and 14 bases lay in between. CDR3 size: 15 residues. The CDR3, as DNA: TGTGCCAGCAGCTTATCACAGGAGTACGGCGGGGAGCTGTTTTTT. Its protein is CASSLSQEYGGELFF.

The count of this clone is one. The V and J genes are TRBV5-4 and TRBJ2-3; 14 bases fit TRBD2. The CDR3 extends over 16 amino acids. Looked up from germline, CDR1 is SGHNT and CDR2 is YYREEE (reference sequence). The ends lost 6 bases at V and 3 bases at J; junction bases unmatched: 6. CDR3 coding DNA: TGTGCCAGCACGGGACTAGCGGGAGTTCCGACAGATACGCAGTATTTT. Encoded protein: CASTGLAGVPTDTQYF.

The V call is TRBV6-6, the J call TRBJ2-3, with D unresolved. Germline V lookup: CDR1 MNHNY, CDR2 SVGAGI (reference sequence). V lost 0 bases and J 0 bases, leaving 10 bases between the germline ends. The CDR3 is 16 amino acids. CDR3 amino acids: CASSYSIGGSTDTQYF. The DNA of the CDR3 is TGTGCCAGCAGTTACTCGATCGGTGGCAGCACAGATACGCAGTATTTT.

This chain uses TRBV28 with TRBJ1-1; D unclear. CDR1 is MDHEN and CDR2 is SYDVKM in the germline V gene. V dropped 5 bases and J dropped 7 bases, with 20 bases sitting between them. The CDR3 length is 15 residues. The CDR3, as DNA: TGTGCCAGCAGTCCCCCGTTACAGCAAAGTATTGAAGCTTTCTTT. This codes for CASSPPLQQSIEAFF.

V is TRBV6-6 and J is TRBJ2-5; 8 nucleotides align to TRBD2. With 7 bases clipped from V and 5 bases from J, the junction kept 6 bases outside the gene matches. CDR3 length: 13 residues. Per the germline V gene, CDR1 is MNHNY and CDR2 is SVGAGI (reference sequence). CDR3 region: CASNGGADETQYF. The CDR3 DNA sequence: TGTGCCAGCAACGGGGGGGCCGACGAGACCCAGTACTTC.

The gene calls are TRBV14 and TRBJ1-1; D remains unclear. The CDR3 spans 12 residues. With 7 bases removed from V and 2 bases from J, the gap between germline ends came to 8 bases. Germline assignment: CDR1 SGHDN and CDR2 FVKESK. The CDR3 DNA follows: TGTGCCAGCACCTGGGGTAACACTGAAGCTTTCTTT. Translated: CASTWGNTEAFF.